The next 24 T cell receptor beta chains were all read from a single sample in a study of neurological immune-mediated disorders. MiXCR, applied by TCRdb to the 5' RACE reads, yields one record per CDR3 protein. The sample carries approximately 43,000 distinct CDR3 sequences, more than 2% recorded once. The sequenced sample was PBMCs. The origin of the receptors is a man aged 25 to 40 with multiple sclerosis.

This clonotype is labeled medium-sized. The chain joins TRBV5-1 to TRBJ2-2; 7 bases line up with TRBD1. The CDR3 spans 18 residues. Germline loops: CDR1 SGHRS, CDR2 YFSETQ. The junction had 10 bases not matched to a gene; V was cut back by 0 bases and J by 2 bases. DNA of the CDR3: TGCGCCAGCAGCTTGGCCGACAGGGATATCGTTAACACCGGGGAGCTGTTTTTT. Its protein product is CASSLADRDIVNTGELFF.

This clonotype was recorded at least ten times. The rearrangement links TRBV12-3 or TRBV12-4 to TRBJ2-7; D is possibly TRBD2 (6 bases). The CDR3 is 15 amino acids. V was clipped by 3 bases and J by 5 bases, with 17 bases between them. For the CDR3, the DNA is TGTGCCAGCAGTTTCGGGACTCCCCGCACCGACGAGCAGTACTTC. Translating gives CASSFGTPRTDEQYF.

This clonotype occurred many times. The gene calls are TRBV7-2 and TRBJ2-3; the match to TRBD1 covers 9 bases. Germline loops: CDR1 SGHTA, CDR2 FQGNSA. CDR3 length: 15 residues. The V gene end was trimmed by 5 bases and the J gene end by 6 bases; junction bases not matched to a gene: 9. The DNA of the CDR3 is TGTGCCAGCAGCCCACAGGGGGCTCGTTTGGATACGCAGTATTTT. It codes for CASSPQGARLDTQYF.

At least ten counts were recorded for this clonotype. The chain combines TRBV20-1 with TRBJ2-1; D is tentatively TRBD1 or TRBD2 (5 bases each). Trimming pared 4 bases from V and 0 bases from J, leaving 16 bases between. There are 16 residues in the CDR3. Germline lookup yields CDR1 DFQATT and CDR2 SNEGSKA (reference sequence). The CDR3 region has the DNA TGCAGTGCTACAACCCTTGGGGGAAGCTCCTACAATGAGCAGTTCTTC. Translating gives CSATTLGGSSYNEQFF.

Concerning this clonotype: At one end the junction does not follow the germline gene, possibly because of a read error. V usage is TRBV18 and J usage is TRBJ2-3; 8 bases match TRBD2. This CDR3 is 14 amino acids long. CDR1 KGHSH and CDR2 LQKENI come from the germline V gene. CDR3: CASSPTSGTDTQYF. The CDR3 DNA reads TGTGCCAGCTCACCCACTAGCGGCACAGATACACAGTATTTT.

This clonotype was seen repeatedly, ten times or more. The chain uses TRBV20-1 and TRBJ2-7, with D possibly matching TRBD1 (6 bases). V lost 1 base to trimming and J lost 3 bases, with 13 bases between them. From germline, CDR1 is DFQATT and CDR2 SNEGSKA (reference sequence). The CDR3 has 14 residues. CDR3 residues: CSARALTRGYEQYF. The CDR3 DNA reads TGCAGTGCTAGAGCGCTCACCAGGGGCTACGAGCAGTACTTC.

This clonotype was counted a few times. The chain has TRBV20-1 and TRBJ1-2; possibly TRBD1 for D (5 bases). This CDR3 has 13 amino acids. V gave up 6 bases and J gave up 4 bases, with 15 bases separating them. Germline CDR1 is DFQATT and CDR2 is SNEGSKA (reference sequence). CDR3 sequence reads: CSAGGGGTYGYTF. CDR3 sequence (DNA): TGCAGTGCCGGTGGCGGGGGGACCTATGGCTACACCTTC.

Comments on this clonotype: This may be a read error: a much more frequent sequence differs by one nucleotide. Because it lacks the conserved phenylalanine or tryptophan at the end, this CDR3 is likely a read error. The chain has TRBV27 and TRBJ1-2; D is ambiguous. The CDR3 consists of 8 residues. Looked up from germline, CDR1 is MNHEY and CDR2 is SMNVEV (reference sequence). V was pared by 7 bases and J by 8 bases, with 2 bases between. The CDR3 region is CASKGYTC. The CDR3 DNA sequence: TGTGCCAGCAAGGGCTACACCTGC.

The V call is TRBV20-1, the J call TRBJ2-4; D is undetermined. Germline V gene lookup returns CDR1 DFQATT and CDR2 SNEGSKA (reference sequence). V shed 3 bases and J shed 0 bases, with 9 bases lying between them. The CDR3 contains 14 residues. The CDR3 protein is CSASYGLAKNIQYF. CDR3 bases: TGCAGTGCTAGCTACGGCTTAGCCAAAAACATTCAGTACTTC.

This clonotype was recorded at least ten times. The chain uses TRBV29-1 and TRBJ1-5; 7 bases fit TRBD1. This CDR3 has 12 amino acids. The J segment lost 4 bases and the V segment lost 6 bases, leaving 3 bases of the junction unmatched. Germline V CDR1 and CDR2: SQVTM, ANQGSEA. The CDR3 DNA reads TGCAGCGTGCAGGGGGTGAATCAGCCCCAGCATTTT. Amino acids: CSVQGVNQPQHF. The entire variable domain, with the rest obtained from reference TRBV29-1 and TRBJ1-5, is as follows: SAVISQKPSRDICQRGTSLTIQCQVDSQVTMMFWYRQQPGQSLTLIATANQGSEATYESGFVIDKFPISRPNLTFSTLTVSNMSPEDSSIYLCSVQGVNQPQHFGDGTRLSIL.

This clonotype was seen a few times. This sequence joins TRBV7-9 and TRBJ2-3; 13 bases align to TRBD2. V was clipped by 11 bases and J by 0 bases; unmatched bases: 14. In germline, CDR1 is SEHNR, CDR2 FQNEAQ (reference sequence). The CDR3 is 18 amino acids. The CDR3 here is CALQLAGTSGDSTDTQYF. The CDR3 nucleotides read TGTGCCTTACAACTTGCCGGGACTAGCGGGGATAGCACAGATACGCAGTATTTT.

This clonotype has more than one count but fewer than ten. The junction departs from germline at one end; a sequencing error may be responsible. The chain is built from TRBV28 and TRBJ1-5; a weak D match, TRBD1 (6 bases). The CDR3 totals 14 residues. Per germline, CDR1 MDHEN and CDR2 SYDVKM. CDR3 in amino acids: CASSLGGSNKTQNF. The CDR3 bases are TGTGCCAGCAGTCTAGGGGGTAGCAATAAGACCCAGAATTTT.

This clonotype was seen ten or more times. The chain has TRBV29-1 and TRBJ2-3; TRBD1 is a possible D gene (5 bases). Germline V gene data show CDR1 as SQVTM and CDR2 as ANQGSEA. The CDR3 loop spans 13 amino acids. V was shortened by 6 bases and J by 5 bases, with 15 bases between the two germline ends. The chain's CDR3 is CSVENSGLDTQYF. The CDR3 nucleotides read TGCAGCGTCGAGAATTCAGGGTTAGATACGCAGTATTTT.

This clonotype was picked up many times. The chain uses TRBV20-1 and TRBJ2-7; D is undetermined. CDR1 is DFQATT, CDR2 SNEGSKA, per germline (reference sequence). CDR3 length: 13 amino acids. Trimming stripped 6 bases from V and 2 bases from J, with 14 bases between. The CDR3 is CSAAMDVTYEQYF. CDR3 nucleotides: TGCAGTGCAGCGATGGACGTAACCTACGAGCAGTACTTC.

About this clonotype itself: The junction differs from germline at one of its ends, possibly a read error. V and J are TRBV6-4 and TRBJ1-6, with no clear D. In germline, CDR1 is MRHNA, CDR2 SNTAGT. The CDR3 is 13 amino acids. CDR3 sequence (DNA): TGTGCCAGCAGTGACAGGGATAATTCAACCCTCAACTTT. This encodes CASSDRDNSTLNF.

This clonotype was recorded at least ten times. This rearrangement joins TRBV10-3 to TRBJ1-5; D is unclear. The CDR3 sequence is 13 residues long. Germline V CDR1 and CDR2: ENHRY, SYGVKD. V was cut by 10 bases and J by 6 bases, with 16 bases left in between. CDR3 region: CATAGGYFQPQHF. The CDR3 DNA reads TGTGCCACGGCGGGAGGGTATTTTCAGCCCCAGCATTTT.

This clonotype was seen repeatedly, ten times or more. The chain joins TRBV5-1 to TRBJ2-5; 15 positions match TRBD2. CDR3 length: 14 residues. J was trimmed by 2 bases and V by 7 bases; bases with no gene match: 0. Germline lookup yields CDR1 SGHRS and CDR2 YFSETQ. The CDR3 sequence is CASGLAGGQETQYF. The CDR3 bases are TGCGCCAGCGGACTAGCGGGGGGGCAAGAGACCCAGTACTTC.

This clonotype has at least ten counts. The chain couples TRBV5-1 to TRBJ2-6; no clear D gene. V lost 6 bases, J lost 4 bases, and 5 bases lay in between. The CDR3 loop spans 12 amino acids. In germline, CDR1 is SGHRS, CDR2 YFSETQ. The DNA for the CDR3 is TGCGCCAGCAAGGACGGGGCCAACGTCCTGACTTTC. Translation gives CASKDGANVLTF.

This clonotype occurred many times. The chain links TRBV10-3 to TRBJ2-7, with 10 bases fitting TRBD2. There are 15 residues in the CDR3. With V trimmed by 5 bases and J by 6 bases, 10 bases remained unmatched. The germline gives CDR1 ENHRY, CDR2 SYGVKD. Here the CDR3 reads CAISPLAGVPSEQYF. The DNA of the CDR3 is TGTGCCATCAGTCCTCTAGCGGGAGTACCTAGCGAGCAGTACTTC.

In this sample, this clonotype turned up many times. The J gene is TRBJ2-2, the V gene TRBV20-1, with D uncertain. The CDR3 contains 15 residues. Per germline, CDR1 DFQATT and CDR2 SNEGSKA (reference sequence). V dropped 0 bases and J dropped 1 base, with 9 bases sitting between them. Here the CDR3 reads CSARDLNRNTGELFF. CDR3 coding DNA: TGCAGTGCTAGAGACCTCAACAGGAACACCGGGGAGCTGTTTTTT.

Many counts were recorded for this clonotype. The V call is TRBV5-6, the J call TRBJ1-3, with D unresolved. Between the trimmed V and J ends, which lost 2 bases and 1 base, there was a span of 4 bases. The germline V gene encodes CDR1 SGHDT and CDR2 YYEEEE. The CDR3 covers 13 residues. The CDR3 nucleotides are TGTGCCAGCAGCTTCTTTTCTGGAAACACCATATATTTT. Encoded protein: CASSFFSGNTIYF.

This clonotype was detected many times. This chain connects TRBV12-3 or TRBV12-4 to TRBJ2-2; perhaps TRBD2 as D (6 bases). CDR3 length: 15 residues. The V end lost 3 bases, the J end lost 4 bases, and 12 bases lay between the germline ends. The CDR3 is CASSFIRGSTGELFF. CDR3 nucleotides: TGTGCCAGCAGTTTTATTCGGGGGAGCACCGGGGAGCTGTTTTTT.

This clonotype appeared many times. The chain carries TRBV20-1 and TRBJ1-5; possible D gene TRBD1, 5 bases. This CDR3 is 14 amino acids long. V was cut by 0 bases and J by 6 bases, with 12 bases left in between. The germline V gene encodes CDR1 DFQATT and CDR2 SNEGSKA (reference sequence). The CDR3 DNA reads TGCAGTGCTAGAGAACCACAGGAGACTCAGCCCCAGCATTTT. Its translation: CSAREPQETQPQHF.

This clonotype was observed at least ten times. This chain joins TRBV4-1 and TRBJ1-1; a weak D match, TRBD1 (5 bases). V lost 0 bases and J 3 bases, leaving 23 bases between the germline ends. The germline V gene encodes CDR1 MGHRA and CDR2 YSYEKL. The CDR3 totals 19 residues. As DNA, the CDR3 is TGCGCCAGCAGCCAAGATGGGGGGAGAAAGGGGCGGCGAGACACTGAAGCTTTCTTT. This codes for CASSQDGGRKGRRDTEAFF.